This entry describes one T cell receptor beta chain. What it binds is not known. Method: immunoSEQ multiplex PCR; TCRdb's copy keeps in-frame clones and lacks some. The repertoire consists of around 140,000 clones, with 75% to 90% occurring once and the leading ten covering approximately 1.6%. The germline V gene has CDR1 SGHDN and CDR2 FVKESK. The CDR3 contains 18 residues. J gave up 12 bases and V 1 base, and 17 bases lay outside the gene matches. The data belong to a study of T cell responses to AZD1222 COVID-19 vaccine. Study findings and constraints: Repertoire collection took place solely once the T cell response had peaked.

This material consisted of peripheral blood, taken 28 days after the second AZD1222 dose. The chain combines TRBV14 with TRBJ1-6; 8 positions match TRBD1. The receptor comes from an adult who received the AZD1222 COVID-19 vaccine. For the CDR3, the DNA is TGTGCCAGCAGCCAAGCCGGGACAGGCCCGACTACTAACCGACCCCTCCACTTT. Translation: CASSQAGTGPTTNRPLHF.